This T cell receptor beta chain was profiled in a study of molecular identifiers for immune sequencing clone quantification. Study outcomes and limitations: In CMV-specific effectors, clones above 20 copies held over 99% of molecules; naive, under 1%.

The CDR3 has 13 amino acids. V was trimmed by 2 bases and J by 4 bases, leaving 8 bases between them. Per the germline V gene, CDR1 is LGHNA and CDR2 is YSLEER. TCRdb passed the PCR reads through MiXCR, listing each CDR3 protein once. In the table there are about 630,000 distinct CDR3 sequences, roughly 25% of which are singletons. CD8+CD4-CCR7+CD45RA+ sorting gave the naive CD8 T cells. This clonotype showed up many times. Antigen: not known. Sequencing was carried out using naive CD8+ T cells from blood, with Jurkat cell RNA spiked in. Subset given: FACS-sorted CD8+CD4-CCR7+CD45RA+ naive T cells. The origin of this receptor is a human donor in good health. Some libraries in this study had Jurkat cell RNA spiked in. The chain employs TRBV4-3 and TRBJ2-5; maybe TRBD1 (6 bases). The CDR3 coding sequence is TGCGCCAGCAGCCAAAACAGGGTAGAGACCCAGTACTTC. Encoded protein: CASSQNRVETQYF.